This T cell receptor beta chain was documented in a study of CD8+ T cells in alopecia areata. At the level of the study: For the treated group, dosing was oral tofacitinib at 5 to 10 mg twice daily. The tofacitinib course ran for 6 to 18 months and was followed by 6 months off drug. General study findings and limits: Sequence data from scalp samples additionally include resident alphabeta T cells of normal skin.

Peripheral blood samples and lesional scalp punch biopsies were obtained from alopecia areata patients. Concerning this clone itself: The antigen is not known.

cDNA prepared by RNA extraction and subsequent reverse transcription served as the template for sequencing. Libraries were prepared by immunoSEQ multiplex PCR; TCRdb keeps only in-frame clonotypes and omits some of them. The data contain more than 150,000 clones, about 53% of them seen just once; the ten biggest clones take up approximately 19%. This material consisted of CD8+ T cells sorted from blood, taken at week 0. This TCR derives from a human donor with alopecia areata.

CDR3 amino acids: CASSQYSGTEAFF. The CDR3 DNA reads TGTGCCAGCAGTCAGTATTCGGGCACTGAAGCTTTCTTT. V is TRBV9 and J is TRBJ1-1; D unclear. The ends were cut back, 5 bases at V and 4 bases at J, with 12 bases in the middle. CDR3 size: 13 residues. CDR1 is SGDLS, CDR2 YYNGEE, per germline.